The entry below gives a single T cell receptor beta chain sequence along with its context. Original analysis: Reference gene primer amplification in the assay estimated nucleated cell counts. The data were produced by immunoSEQ multiplex PCR, yet TCRdb's version contains in-frame clones alone and is incomplete. Clone size and V and J calls were adopted from that table, with D and trimming inferred from the DNA. The table has roughly 40,000 clones, around 82% seen once. The CDR3 spans 15 residues. From germline, CDR1 is LNHDA and CDR2 SQIVND (reference sequence). V lost 3 bases, J lost 14 bases, and 14 bases stayed unmatched. This entry comes from a study of blood T cell repertoires in COVID-19. Study background: The study drew acute and convalescent COVID-19 samples from the United States, Italy and Spain. PBMCs, B-cell-depleted T cells, or T cells were the source of the cDNA or gDNA that made up the material.

J is TRBJ2-1 and V is TRBV19; 9 nucleotides match TRBD2. Sequenced input: peripheral blood. The receptor comes from a woman aged 80 or older with acute or convalescent COVID-19. The CDR3 loop reads CASSIPSGATGGEFF. The CDR3 nucleotides read TGTGCCAGTAGTATCCCTAGCGGGGCTACCGGAGGCGAGTTCTTC.